This entry concerns a single TCR beta chain. The antigen is undetermined. These data originate in a study of a mutant IDH1 vaccine in newly diagnosed glioma. On the study more broadly: Vaccinations were initiated 4-6 weeks following radiotherapy alone, or were given together with temozolomide cycles. Earlier treatment was radiotherapy, temozolomide, or both, with most getting both.

The germline V gene encodes CDR1 SGHRS and CDR2 YFSETQ. With 3 bases removed from V and 4 bases from J, the gap between germline ends came to 13 bases. The CDR3 loop spans 14 amino acids. General study points: Of all patients, about 93% showed vaccine-induced immune responses.

Data came from immunoSEQ multiplex PCR; TCRdb stores just in-frame clones and leaves some out. The sample shows roughly 56,000 clones, over 70% of them seen only once. Stated time point: week 47, end of study. Every single dose of the vaccine, 300 ug of mutant IDH1 20-mer peptide, came with topical imiquimod. New IDH1-mutant, ATRX-lost WHO grade 3 or 4 astrocytomas occurred in donors. This TCR derives from a man over 45 with glioma. V usage is TRBV5-1 and J usage is TRBJ1-1; D not resolved. Sample: PBMCs, taken from a glioma patient whose treatment included an IDH1 peptide vaccine. The CDR3 region has the DNA TGCGCCAGCAGCTCCGGGGAGCCGAGCACTGAAGCTTTCTTT. It specifies CASSSGEPSTEAFF. Complete variable domain (other parts from reference TRBV5-1 and TRBJ1-1): KAGVTQTPRYLIKTRGQQVTLSCSPISGHRSVSWYQQTPGQGLQFLFEYFSETQRNKGNFPGRFSGRQFSNSRSEMNVSTLELGDSALYLCASSSGEPSTEAFFGQGTRLTVV.